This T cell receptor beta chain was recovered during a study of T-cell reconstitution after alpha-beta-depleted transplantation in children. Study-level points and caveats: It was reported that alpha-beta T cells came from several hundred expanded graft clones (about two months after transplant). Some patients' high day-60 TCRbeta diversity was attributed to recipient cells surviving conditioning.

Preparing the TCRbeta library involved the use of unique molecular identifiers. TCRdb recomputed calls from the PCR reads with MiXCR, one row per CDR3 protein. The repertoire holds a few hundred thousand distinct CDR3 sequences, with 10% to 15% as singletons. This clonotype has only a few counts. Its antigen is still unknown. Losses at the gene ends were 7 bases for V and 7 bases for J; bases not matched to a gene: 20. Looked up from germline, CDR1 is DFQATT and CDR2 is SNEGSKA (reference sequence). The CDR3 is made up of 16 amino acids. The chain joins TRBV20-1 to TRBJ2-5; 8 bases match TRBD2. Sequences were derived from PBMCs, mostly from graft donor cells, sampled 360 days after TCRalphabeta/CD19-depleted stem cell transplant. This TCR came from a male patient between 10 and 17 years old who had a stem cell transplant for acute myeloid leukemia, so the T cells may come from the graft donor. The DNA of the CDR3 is TGCAGTGTAGATGAGTACGAGCGGGAGATTATCGGGACCCAGTACTTC. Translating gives CSVDEYEREIIGTQYF.